These 18 T cell receptor beta chains were sequenced from one sample in a study of blood T cell repertoires in COVID-19. Using immunoSEQ multiplex PCR, the repertoire was profiled, and TCRdb retains in-frame clones only, with some absent. The data show about 520,000 clones, approximately 85% seen once. The specimen was peripheral blood. The source of these receptors is a human donor in a cohort sampled during active COVID-19.

The genes are TRBV15 and TRBJ2-1; 8 bases align to TRBD1. CDR1 and CDR2 from the germline V gene are LNHNV and YYDKDF (reference sequence). The CDR3 sequence is 16 residues long. V gave up 5 bases and J gave up 1 base; unmatched junction bases: 7. CDR3 in DNA: TGTGCCACCAGCTCCGTACGGGACAGGTCCTACAATGAGCAGTTCTTC. Its protein is CATSSVRDRSYNEQFF.

Regarding this clone: Relative to the germline gene, one junction end is altered; a read error may explain this. CDR3 bases: TGTGCTAGCAGCACTACTAGCGGGAGGCCCCATGAGCAGTTCTTC. It specifies CASSTTSGRPHEQFF. The chain couples TRBV7-7 to TRBJ2-1, with 12 bases matching TRBD2. CDR1 and CDR2 from the germline V gene are SSHAT and FNYEAQ (reference sequence). This CDR3 comprises 15 residues.

The chain combines TRBV10-1 with TRBJ1-1, with a weak D call TRBD1 (5 bases). Germline V lookup: CDR1 WNHNN, CDR2 SYGVQD (reference sequence). The ends were cut back, 0 bases at V and 8 bases at J, with 10 bases in the middle. The CDR3 has 13 amino acids. CDR3 region: CASSESGTYEAFF. For the CDR3, the DNA is TGCGCCAGCAGTGAGTCGGGGACTTACGAAGCTTTCTTT.

The V and J genes are TRBV9 and TRBJ2-2, with TRBD2 matching over 11 bases. The CDR3 has 16 residues. V lost 0 bases to trimming and J lost 7 bases; unmatched junction nucleotides: 5. CDR1 is SGDLS and CDR2 is YYNGEE in the germline V gene. Written as DNA, the CDR3 is TGTGCCAGCAGCGTAGGGGCTAGCGGGAGGCACGGGGAGCTGTTTTTT. It encodes CASSVGASGRHGELFF. Supplemented by reference TRBV9 and TRBJ2-2, the full variable domain reads DSGVTQTPKHLITATGQRVTLRCSPRSGDLSVYWYQQSLDQGLQFLIQYYNGEERAKGNILERFSAQQFPDLHSELNLSSLELGDSALYFCASSVGASGRHGELFFGEGSRLTVL.

J is TRBJ2-3 and V is TRBV30; a weak D match, TRBD1 (6 bases). Germline-derived CDR1 and CDR2 are GTSNPN and SVGIG (reference sequence). The CDR3 consists of 15 residues. V was shortened by 3 bases and J by 0 bases, with 13 bases between the two germline ends. CDR3 in DNA: TGTGCCTGGAGATGGGGGCAGGCTAGCACAGATACGCAGTATTTT. This translates into CAWRWGQASTDTQYF.

In its sample, this clone was seen once. The genes are TRBV4-3 and TRBJ1-1, with a tentative D call TRBD1 (5 bases). V lost 6 bases and J 3 bases, leaving 11 bases between the germline ends. Germline lookup yields CDR1 LGHNA and CDR2 YSLEER. This CDR3 region has 13 residues. CDR3: CASSLGADTEAFF. The CDR3 nucleotides read TGCGCCAGCAGTCTAGGGGCAGACACTGAAGCTTTCTTT.

This clone was seen a few times. V is TRBV2 and J is TRBJ1-3; weak D call: TRBD1 (5 bases). The CDR3 loop spans 15 amino acids. Per germline, CDR1 SNHLY and CDR2 FYNNEI. Trimming left V 6 bases short and J 0 bases short, with 12 bases between. This CDR3 reads CASSREPSSGNTIYF. The CDR3 DNA is TGTGCCAGCAGCAGGGAACCAAGCTCTGGAAACACCATATATTTT.

V is TRBV15 and J is TRBJ1-5, with unresolved D. The CDR3 consists of 16 residues. Germline V gene sequence: CDR1 LNHNV, CDR2 YYDKDF (reference sequence). The ends were cut back, 5 bases at V and 0 bases at J, with 14 bases in the middle. The CDR3 protein is CATSPGGRISNQPQHF. The CDR3 bases are TGTGCCACCAGCCCCGGAGGGCGAATTAGCAATCAGCCCCAGCATTTT.

This rearrangement joins TRBV19 to TRBJ2-5, with 12 nucleotides matching TRBD2. There are 18 residues in the CDR3. Per the germline V gene, CDR1 is LNHDA and CDR2 is SQIVND (reference sequence). V lost 4 bases to trimming and J lost 2 bases; unmatched junction nucleotides: 11. The CDR3 coding sequence is TGTGCCAGTAGTAGACGACTAGCGGGAGTCCCCCCACAAGAGACCCAGTACTTC. This gives the protein CASSRRLAGVPPQETQYF.

This chain uses TRBV28 with TRBJ2-5; TRBD2 matches 8 bases. The CDR3 extends over 15 amino acids. Germline CDR1 reads MDHEN; CDR2 reads SYDVKM. Germline trimming cut 3 bases from V and 4 bases from J; bases unmatched to any gene: 7. CDR3 residues: CASSFRTSYGETQYF. The CDR3 bases are TGTGCCAGCAGTTTCCGGACTAGCTATGGAGAGACCCAGTACTTC.

CDR3 DNA: TGTGCCAGCAGCCCTACCACAGATGCAACTAATGAAAAACTGTTTTTT. Its protein is CASSPTTDATNEKLFF. The chain uses TRBV5-6 and TRBJ1-4; D gene uncertain. This CDR3 region has 16 residues. V gave up 4 bases and J gave up 0 bases, with 13 bases separating them. Looked up from germline, CDR1 is SGHDT and CDR2 is YYEEEE.

The chain uses TRBV30 and TRBJ1-6; no clear D gene. Germline values: CDR1 GTSNPN, CDR2 SVGIG (reference sequence). The ends were cut back, 3 bases at V and 9 bases at J, with 12 bases in the middle. The CDR3 consists of 13 residues. CDR3 protein: CAWSYRGVSPLHF. CDR3 bases: TGTGCCTGGAGCTACCGGGGAGTTTCACCCCTCCACTTT.

The chain has TRBV5-4 and TRBJ2-1; D remains ambiguous. CDR1 is SGHNT and CDR2 is YYREEE in the germline V gene (reference sequence). This CDR3 is 13 amino acids long. Deletions cut 0 bases from V and 9 bases from J, with 10 bases between. As DNA, the CDR3 is TGTGCCAGCAGCTTGGGGCTAGAGACTGAGCAGTTCTTC. This sequence encodes CASSLGLETEQFF.

The V call is TRBV11-2, the J call TRBJ2-5, with 13 positions matching TRBD2. Germline V CDR1 and CDR2: SGHAT, FQNNGV. J gave up 4 bases and V 4 bases, and 6 bases lay outside the gene matches. There are 16 residues in the CDR3. The CDR3, as DNA: TGTGCCAGCAGCTATACCGGGACTAGCGGGATAGAGACCCAGTACTTC. Its protein product is CASSYTGTSGIETQYF.

The J gene is TRBJ2-7, the V gene TRBV6-5; a possible D gene is TRBD2 (6 bases). This CDR3 is 14 amino acids long. V lost 2 bases and J 3 bases, leaving 11 bases between the germline ends. CDR1 MNHEY and CDR2 SVGAGI come from the germline V gene. The CDR3 bases are TGTGCCAGCAGTTACAGTCGCGGGGTCTACGAGCAGTACTTC. Translation gives CASSYSRGVYEQYF.

J is TRBJ1-6 and V is TRBV27; the D gene is possibly TRBD1 (5 bases). There are 14 residues in the CDR3. Germline lookup yields CDR1 MNHEY and CDR2 SMNVEV (reference sequence). The V and J ends lost 0 bases and 6 bases respectively, with 6 bases between them. In nucleotides, the CDR3 is TGTGCCAGCAGTTTATCGACAGTTAATTCACCCCTCCACTTT. Translation: CASSLSTVNSPLHF.

The J gene is TRBJ2-7, the V gene TRBV30; a possible D gene is TRBD2 (5 bases). The CDR3 is 15 residues long. Germline CDR1 and CDR2: GTSNPN and SVGIG (reference sequence). Trimming shortened V by 2 bases and J by 5 bases, and 19 bases separated the two germline ends. The CDR3 DNA is TGTGCCTGGAGTCCCCCCCGGACTCTCCCCCACGAGCAGTACTTC. This encodes CAWSPPRTLPHEQYF.

This clone showed up just a few times. The rearrangement uses TRBV19 and TRBJ2-2, with 8 bases lining up with TRBD1. CDR1 is LNHDA, CDR2 SQIVND, per germline (reference sequence). This CDR3 region has 16 residues. V shed 0 bases and J 2 bases; nucleotides not matched to a gene: 2. The CDR3 region has the DNA TGTGCCAGTAGTATAGATACAGGGGGTAACACCGGGGAGCTGTTTTTT. This encodes CASSIDTGGNTGELFF.